The TCR beta chain under discussion was sequenced for a study of T cell responses to AZD1222 COVID-19 vaccine. V was trimmed by 0 bases and J by 0 bases, leaving 6 bases between them. Germline CDR1 is SGHRS and CDR2 is YFSETQ. The CDR3 is 14 residues long. Repertoires were generated with immunoSEQ multiplex PCR, while TCRdb's copy carries only in-frame clones and drops some. The repertoire consists of some 120,000 clones, with around 87% occurring once and the leading ten covering approximately 1.1%. The receptor was derived from an adult in good health. The V call is TRBV5-1, the J call TRBJ1-2; D is perhaps TRBD1 (5 bases). Sequenced material: peripheral blood, taken on day 0 of AZD1222 vaccination. CDR3 amino acids: CASSLDRPNYGYTF. The CDR3 region has the DNA TGCGCCAGCAGCTTGGACAGGCCTAACTATGGCTACACCTTC.